These 16 T cell receptor beta chains were all obtained from the same sample, sequenced in a study of blood T cell repertoires in COVID-19. Clones were read by immunoSEQ multiplex PCR, and TCRdb kept only the in-frame ones, dropping some. The data contain approximately 290,000 clones, roughly 92% of them singletons. The sample taken for sequencing was peripheral blood. The receptor set was obtained from a woman in her twenties or thirties with COVID-19, enrolled during active disease.

The rearrangement uses TRBV30 and TRBJ1-3; D not resolved. Trimming left V 4 bases short and J 2 bases short, with 12 bases between. Germline V gene data show CDR1 as GTSNPN and CDR2 as SVGIG (reference sequence). The CDR3 is made up of 14 amino acids. The CDR3 here is CAWNLLRAGNTIYF. In DNA form, the CDR3 reads TGTGCCTGGAATTTGCTTAGAGCTGGAAACACCATATATTTT.

This sequence joins TRBV27 and TRBJ2-1; TRBD1 matches at 7 bases. After removal of 5 bases from V and 7 bases from J, the junction contained 5 bases not matched to a gene. This CDR3 comprises 13 residues. Germline CDR1 is MNHEY and CDR2 is SMNVEV (reference sequence). CDR3 in DNA: TGTGCCAGCAGTGTATACAGGGGAAATGAGCAGTTCTTC. It encodes CASSVYRGNEQFF.

This sequence joins TRBV12-3 or TRBV12-4 and TRBJ2-3, with D perhaps matching TRBD1 (5 bases). V was shortened by 5 bases and J by 3 bases, with 9 bases between the two germline ends. The CDR3 length is 13 residues. Here the CDR3 reads CASSRTKTDTQYF. CDR3 nucleotide sequence: TGTGCCAGCAGTCGGACAAAGACAGATACGCAGTATTTT.

V and J are TRBV14 and TRBJ2-2; 8 bases match TRBD2. Germline V CDR1 and CDR2: SGHDN, FVKESK. The trim removed 1 base at V and 4 bases at J, leaving 8 bases unmatched. The CDR3 consists of 17 residues. The CDR3 loop is CASSQGVGTRSTGELFF. Here the CDR3 DNA reads TGTGCCAGCAGCCAAGGTGTCGGGACTAGATCCACCGGGGAGCTGTTTTTT. Based on the CDR3 plus reference TRBV14 and TRBJ2-2, the full variable domain is EAGVTQFPSHSVIEKGQTVTLRCDPISGHDNLYWYRRVMGKEIKFLLHFVKESKQDESGMPNNRFLAERTGGTYSTLKVQPAELEDSGVYFCASSQGVGTRSTGELFFGEGSRLTVL.

The chain recombines TRBV11-2 with TRBJ1-1, with D maybe TRBD1 (5 bases). The CDR3 spans 14 residues. Germline loops: CDR1 SGHAT, CDR2 FQNNGV. V dropped 3 bases and J dropped 3 bases, with 11 bases sitting between them. CDR3 loop: CASSLGGRDTEAFF. The CDR3 bases are TGTGCCAGCAGCTTGGGGGGTCGGGACACTGAAGCTTTCTTT.

The V and J genes are TRBV6-5 and TRBJ1-2; TRBD1 is a possible D gene (5 bases). V shed 2 bases and J shed 4 bases, with 14 bases lying between them. Germline V gene data show CDR1 as MNHEY and CDR2 as SVGAGI. There are 15 residues in the CDR3. This CDR3 reads CASSYGRGFAYGYTF. Here the CDR3 DNA reads TGTGCCAGCAGTTACGGTAGGGGATTCGCCTATGGCTACACCTTC.

CDR3 sequence: CASSLGGSAGELFF. CDR3 bases: TGTGCCAGCAGTTTAGGCGGGAGTGCCGGGGAGCTGTTTTTT. The rearrangement links TRBV27 to TRBJ2-2; 7 bases are shared with TRBD2. From germline, CDR1 is MNHEY and CDR2 SMNVEV (reference sequence). V shed 2 bases, J shed 6 bases, and the junction held 3 bases outside the gene matches. The CDR3 has 14 residues.

This clone turned up a few times. This rearrangement joins TRBV30 to TRBJ1-2, with D tentatively TRBD1 (6 bases). With 0 bases removed from V and 6 bases from J, the gap between germline ends came to 20 bases. Germline V gene sequence: CDR1 GTSNPN, CDR2 SVGIG (reference sequence). The CDR3 has 16 residues. CDR3 sequence reads: CAWSVAGAAYWDGYTF. DNA for the CDR3: TGTGCCTGGAGTGTAGCAGGGGCCGCCTACTGGGATGGCTACACCTTC.

The rearrangement links TRBV5-1 to TRBJ1-1; 8 nucleotides match TRBD1. Germline CDR1 is SGHRS and CDR2 is YFSETQ. This CDR3 is 15 amino acids long. V shed 1 base and J 1 base; nucleotides not matched to a gene: 3. CDR3 amino acids: CASSLPDRENTEAFF. In nucleotides, the CDR3 is TGCGCCAGCAGCTTGCCGGACAGGGAGAACACTGAAGCTTTCTTT.

This chain joins TRBV6-5 and TRBJ1-5, with TRBD1 identical over 7 bases. The CDR3 totals 15 residues. The germline gives CDR1 MNHEY, CDR2 SVGAGI. J gave up 4 bases and V 5 bases, and 8 bases lay outside the gene matches. CDR3 nucleotides: TGTGCCAGCAGTACAGACAGGGAAGTGAATCAGCCCCAGCATTTT. Its protein is CASSTDREVNQPQHF.

The V call is TRBV5-1, the J call TRBJ1-2; D ambiguous. This CDR3 contains 12 residues. Per the germline V gene, CDR1 is SGHRS and CDR2 is YFSETQ. V was trimmed by 5 bases and J by 4 bases, leaving 9 bases between them. CDR3 region: CASRKEGYGYTF. CDR3 nucleotides: TGCGCCAGCAGGAAGGAGGGCTATGGCTACACCTTC.

The genes are TRBV20-1 and TRBJ1-2, with 7 bases lining up with TRBD1. The V and J ends lost 3 bases and 3 bases, in that order; junction bases with no gene match: 7. There are 14 residues in the CDR3. CDR1 is DFQATT and CDR2 is SNEGSKA in the germline V gene (reference sequence). In nucleotides, the CDR3 is TGCAGTGCTAGTATCCAGGGGGAGGACTATGGCTACACCTTC. Protein product: CSASIQGEDYGYTF.

This chain links TRBV19 with TRBJ1-3; D is undetermined. V dropped 3 bases and J dropped 0 bases, with 6 bases sitting between them. From germline, CDR1 is LNHDA and CDR2 SQIVND (reference sequence). The CDR3 length is 14 residues. CDR3 region: CASSIELSGNTIYF. The DNA for the CDR3 is TGTGCCAGTAGTATTGAGCTCTCTGGAAACACCATATATTTT.

The chain carries TRBV4-1 and TRBJ1-1; tentative D call: TRBD1 (5 bases). V lost 1 base to trimming and J lost 7 bases, with 7 bases between them. The CDR3 extends over 12 amino acids. Germline V gene sequence: CDR1 MGHRA, CDR2 YSYEKL. CDR3: CASSQGRGEAFF. As DNA, the CDR3 is TGCGCCAGCAGCCAAGGGAGGGGTGAAGCTTTCTTT.

Comment on this clone: One end of the junction is discordant with germline, which a read error may explain. V usage is TRBV2 and J usage is TRBJ1-1; D not resolved. The CDR3 extends over 16 amino acids. The germline V gene has CDR1 SNHLY and CDR2 FYNNEI. The CDR3 DNA is TGTGCCAGAGCCCGTGCCGGAGGTAGGGTGAACGCTGAAGCTTTCTTT. Translating gives CARARAGGRVNAEAFF. Full variable domain (outside the CDR3, taken from reference TRBV2 and TRBJ1-1): EPEVTQTPSHQVTQMGQEVILRCVPISNHLYFYWYRQILGQKVEFLVSFYNNEISEKSEIFDDQFSVERPDGSNFTLKIRSTKLEDSAMYFCARARAGGRVNAEAFFGQGTRLTVV.

In this sample, this clone turned up once. The genes are TRBV28 and TRBJ2-7; 10 nucleotides agree with TRBD1. The CDR3 spans 15 residues. Germline values: CDR1 MDHEN, CDR2 SYDVKM. The J segment lost 3 bases and the V segment lost 8 bases, leaving 10 bases of the junction unmatched. Here the CDR3 DNA reads TGTGCCAGCGTACGGTCGGGACAGGGGCGCTACGAGCAGTACTTC. Amino acids: CASVRSGQGRYEQYF.